This T cell receptor (beta chain) was found in a study of cytomegalovirus exposure and HLA in healthy donors. Whole-study results and caveats: Likely technical artifact: a cluster of highly shared sequence variants. Some V segments could not be told apart, so they were left out, TRBV6-2 and TRBV6-3 among them.

Germline CDR1 SSHAT, CDR2 FNYEAQ (reference sequence). The CDR3 runs 17 residues. Trimming removed 1 base from V and 1 base from J; junction bases left unmatched: 9. 60 Vbeta and 13 Jbeta primers were used in PCR. Here immunoSEQ multiplex PCR was the method, and the copy in TCRdb shows in-frame clones only, minus some. The sample has 100,000 or so clones; 70% to 80% are singletons. Points on this clone: Its antigen is still unknown.

Sample: PBMCs. The chain uses TRBV7-7 and TRBJ2-5; TRBD2 matches at 7 bases. This clonotype was sampled from a woman under 30 in good health and CMV-seropositive. The CDR3: CASSLDIRRGSQETQYF. In DNA form, the CDR3 reads TGTGCCAGCAGCTTAGACATCCGGCGCGGGAGCCAAGAGACCCAGTACTTC.